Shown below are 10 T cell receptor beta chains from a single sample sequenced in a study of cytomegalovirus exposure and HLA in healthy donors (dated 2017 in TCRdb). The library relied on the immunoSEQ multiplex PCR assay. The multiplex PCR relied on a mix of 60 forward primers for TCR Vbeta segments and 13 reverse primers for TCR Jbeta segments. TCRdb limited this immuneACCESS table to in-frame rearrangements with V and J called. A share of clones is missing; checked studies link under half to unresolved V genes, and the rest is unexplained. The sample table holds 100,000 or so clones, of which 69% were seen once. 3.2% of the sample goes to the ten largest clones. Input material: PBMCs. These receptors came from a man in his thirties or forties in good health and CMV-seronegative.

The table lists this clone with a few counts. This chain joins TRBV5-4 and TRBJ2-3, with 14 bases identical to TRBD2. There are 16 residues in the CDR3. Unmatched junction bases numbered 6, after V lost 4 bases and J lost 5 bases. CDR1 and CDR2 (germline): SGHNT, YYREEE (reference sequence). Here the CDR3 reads CASSPGLAGGEDTQYF. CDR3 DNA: TGTGCCAGCAGCCCAGGACTAGCGGGAGGAGAAGATACGCAGTATTTT.

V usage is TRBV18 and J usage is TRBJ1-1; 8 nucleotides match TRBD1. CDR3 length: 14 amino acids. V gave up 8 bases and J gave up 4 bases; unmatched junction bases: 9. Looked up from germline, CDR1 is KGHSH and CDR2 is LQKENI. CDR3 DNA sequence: TGTGCCAGCCTAGAGGACAGGGTGATCACTGAAGCTTTCTTT. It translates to CASLEDRVITEAFF. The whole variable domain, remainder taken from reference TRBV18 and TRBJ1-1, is NAGVMQNPRHLVRRRGQEARLRCSPMKGHSHVYWYRQLPEEGLKFMVYLQKENIIDESGMPKERFSAEFPKEGPSILRIQQVVRGDSAAYFCASLEDRVITEAFFGQGTRLTVV.

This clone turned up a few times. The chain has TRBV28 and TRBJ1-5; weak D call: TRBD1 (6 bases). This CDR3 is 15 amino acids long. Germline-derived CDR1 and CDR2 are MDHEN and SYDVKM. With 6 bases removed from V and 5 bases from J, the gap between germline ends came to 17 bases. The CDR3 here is CASSSTQGNHQPQHF. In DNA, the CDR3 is TGTGCCAGCAGCTCGACACAGGGAAACCATCAGCCCCAGCATTTT.

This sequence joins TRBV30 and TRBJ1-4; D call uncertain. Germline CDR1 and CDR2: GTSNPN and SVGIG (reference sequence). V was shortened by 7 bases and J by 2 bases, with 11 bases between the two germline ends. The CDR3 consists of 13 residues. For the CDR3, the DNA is TGTGCCTTACCCGGGGTGACTAATGAAAAACTGTTTTTT. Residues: CALPGVTNEKLFF.

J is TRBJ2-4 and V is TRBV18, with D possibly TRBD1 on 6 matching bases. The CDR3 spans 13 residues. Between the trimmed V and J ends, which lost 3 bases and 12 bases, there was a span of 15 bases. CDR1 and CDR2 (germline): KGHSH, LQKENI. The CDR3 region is CASSPSNGGDQYF. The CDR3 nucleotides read TGTGCCAGCTCACCGTCAAATGGGGGCGATCAGTACTTC.

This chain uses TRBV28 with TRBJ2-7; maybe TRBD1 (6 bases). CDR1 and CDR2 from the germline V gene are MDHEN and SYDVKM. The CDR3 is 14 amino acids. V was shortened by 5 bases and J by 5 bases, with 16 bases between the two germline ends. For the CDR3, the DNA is TGTGCCAGCAGTCGAGGGGCAGGGGCCCACGAGCAGTACTTC. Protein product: CASSRGAGAHEQYF.

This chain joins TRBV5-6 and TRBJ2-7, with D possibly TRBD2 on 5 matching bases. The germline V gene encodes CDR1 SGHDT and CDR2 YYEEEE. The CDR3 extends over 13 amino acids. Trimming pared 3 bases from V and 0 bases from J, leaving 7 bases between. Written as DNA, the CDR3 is TGTGCCAGCAGCTCGACTAACTCCTACGAGCAGTACTTC. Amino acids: CASSSTNSYEQYF.

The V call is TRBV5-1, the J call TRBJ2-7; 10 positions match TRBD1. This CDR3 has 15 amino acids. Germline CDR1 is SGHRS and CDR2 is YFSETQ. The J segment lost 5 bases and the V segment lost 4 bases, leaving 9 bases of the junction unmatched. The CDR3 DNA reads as TGCGCCAGCAGCATATCCGGGACAGGGGTCGACGAGCAGTACTTC. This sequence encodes CASSISGTGVDEQYF.

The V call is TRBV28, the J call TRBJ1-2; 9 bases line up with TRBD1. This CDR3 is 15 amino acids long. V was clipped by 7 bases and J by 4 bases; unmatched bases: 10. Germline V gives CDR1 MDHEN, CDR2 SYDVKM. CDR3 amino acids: CASTSTGGSIYGYTF. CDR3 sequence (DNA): TGTGCCAGCACCTCCACAGGGGGCTCCATCTATGGCTACACCTTC.

The CDR3 nucleotides are TGTGCCTGCCCGGCCTACAGGGATGAAAAACTGTTTTTT. This encodes CACPAYRDEKLFF. The chain is built from TRBV30 and TRBJ1-4, with D maybe TRBD1 (6 bases). V lost 6 bases and J lost 6, with 14 bases in between. Germline lookup yields CDR1 GTSNPN and CDR2 SVGIG (reference sequence). The CDR3 runs to 13 residues.